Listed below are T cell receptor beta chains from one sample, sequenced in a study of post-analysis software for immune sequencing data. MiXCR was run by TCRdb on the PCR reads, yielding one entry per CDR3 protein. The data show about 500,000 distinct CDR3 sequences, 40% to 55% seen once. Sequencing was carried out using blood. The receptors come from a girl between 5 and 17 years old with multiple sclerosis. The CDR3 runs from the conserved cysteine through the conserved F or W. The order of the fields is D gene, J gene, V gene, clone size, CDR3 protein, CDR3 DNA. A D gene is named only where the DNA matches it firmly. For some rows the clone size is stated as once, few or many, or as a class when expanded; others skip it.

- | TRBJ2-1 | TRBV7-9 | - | CASSLPASSYNEQFF | TGTGCCAGCAGCTTACCTGCCAGCTCCTACAATGAGCAGTTCTTC
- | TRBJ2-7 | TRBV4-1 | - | CASSQESGDLYEQYF | TGCGCCAGCAGCCAAGAAAGCGGAGACCTCTACGAGCAGTACTTC
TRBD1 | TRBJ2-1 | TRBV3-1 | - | CASSTRGTGTEQFF | TGTGCCAGCAGCACCCGGGGGACAGGCACTGAGCAGTTCTTC
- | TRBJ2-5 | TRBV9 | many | CASSVAGEETQYF | TGTGCCAGCAGCGTAGCGGGAGAGGAGACCCAGTACTTC
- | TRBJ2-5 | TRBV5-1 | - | CASSLERVVETQYF | TGCGCCAGCAGCTTGGAAAGGGTCGTAGAGACCCAGTACTTC
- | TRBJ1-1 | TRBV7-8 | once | CASSLEPPMAAFF | TGTGCCAGCAGCTTAGAGCCTCCGATGGCAGCTTTCTTT
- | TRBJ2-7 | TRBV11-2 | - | CASSFKTTGSYEQYF | TGTGCCAGCAGCTTCAAAACCACAGGGTCCTACGAGCAGTACTTC
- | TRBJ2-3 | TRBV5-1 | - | CASSPRQEFTDTQYF | TGCGCCAGCAGCCCACGACAGGAATTCACAGATACGCAGTATTTT
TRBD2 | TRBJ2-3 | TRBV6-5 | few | CASSFGTSGSTDTQYF | TGTGCCAGCAGTTTCGGGACTAGCGGGAGCACAGATACGCAGTATTTT
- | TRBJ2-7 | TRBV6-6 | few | CASSYSQGKSYEQYF | TGTGCCAGCAGTTACTCCCAGGGGAAATCCTACGAGCAGTACTTC
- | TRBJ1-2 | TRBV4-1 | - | CASSQQTLANYGYTF | TGCGCCAGCAGCCAACAGACGCTCGCTAACTATGGCTACACCTTC
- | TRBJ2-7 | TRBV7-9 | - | CASSLGLWSEGPYEQYF | TGTGCCAGCAGCTTAGGACTGTGGTCGGAGGGACCTTACGAGCAGTACTTC
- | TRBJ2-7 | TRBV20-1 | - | CSTDPPPGQSYEQYF | TGCAGTACGGATCCCCCTCCGGGGCAAAGCTACGAGCAGTACTTC
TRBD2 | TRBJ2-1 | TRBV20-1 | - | CSARTSGRKDNEQFF | TGCAGTGCTCGGACTAGCGGGAGGAAGGACAATGAGCAGTTCTTC
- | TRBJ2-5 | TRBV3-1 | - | CASLTVNSETQYF | TGTGCCAGTTTGACCGTTAACTCAGAGACCCAGTACTTC
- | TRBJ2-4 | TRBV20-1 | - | CSAQAIAKNIQYF | TGCAGTGCTCAGGCCATAGCCAAAAACATTCAGTACTTC
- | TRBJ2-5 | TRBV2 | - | CASMLIGETQYF | TGTGCCAGCATGTTAATCGGAGAGACCCAGTACTTC
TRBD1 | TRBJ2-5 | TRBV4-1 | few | CASSQAPGGTETQYF | TGCGCCAGCAGCCAAGCTCCAGGGGGCACGGAGACCCAGTACTTC
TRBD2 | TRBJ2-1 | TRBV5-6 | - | CASSLMGSGSPLEFF | TGTGCCAGCAGCTTGATGGGTAGCGGGAGTCCGTTGGAGTTCTTC
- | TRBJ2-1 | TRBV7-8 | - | CASSPARSRRDEQFF | TGTGCCAGCAGCCCCGCGAGATCAAGACGGGATGAGCAGTTCTTC
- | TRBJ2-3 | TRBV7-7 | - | CASSLGFSSTDTQYF | TGTGCTAGCAGCTTAGGTTTCTCTAGCACAGATACGCAGTATTTT
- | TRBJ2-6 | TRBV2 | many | CASSVGADGANVLTF | TGTGCCAGCAGTGTGGGGGCGGATGGGGCCAACGTCCTGACTTTC
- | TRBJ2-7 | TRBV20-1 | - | CSARDWESSYEQYF | TGCAGTGCTAGAGACTGGGAGAGCTCCTACGAGCAGTACTTC
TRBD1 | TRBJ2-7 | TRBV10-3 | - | CAIRTGTTYEQYF | TGTGCCATCAGGACAGGGACAACCTACGAGCAGTACTTC
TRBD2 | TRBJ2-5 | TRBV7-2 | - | CASSSARLAGLETQYF | TGTGCCAGCAGCTCCGCCCGGCTAGCGGGCTTGGAGACCCAGTACTTC
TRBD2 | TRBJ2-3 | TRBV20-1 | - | CSARPGTSAANTQYF | TGCAGTGCTAGACCCGGGACTAGCGCGGCAAATACGCAGTATTTT
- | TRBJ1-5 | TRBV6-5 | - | CASSRGRFSQPQHF | TGTGCCAGCAGTAGGGGCAGGTTTAGTCAGCCCCAGCATTTT
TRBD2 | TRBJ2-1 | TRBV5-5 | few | CASSPGLAGGGYEQFF | TGTGCCAGCAGCCCGGGACTAGCGGGAGGAGGCTATGAGCAGTTCTTC
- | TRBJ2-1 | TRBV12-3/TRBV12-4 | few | CASNGAGEQFF | TGTGCCAGCAATGGGGCGGGTGAGCAGTTCTTC
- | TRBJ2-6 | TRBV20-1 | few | CSARDHTESGANVLTF | TGCAGTGCTAGGGACCATACTGAATCTGGGGCCAACGTCCTGACTTTC
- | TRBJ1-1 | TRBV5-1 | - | CASSVVHVQLRGETEAFF | TGCGCCAGCAGCGTGGTTCACGTCCAGTTGCGGGGGGAGACTGAAGCTTTCTTT
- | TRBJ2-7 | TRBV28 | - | CASSLPGRGFSYEQYF | TGTGCCAGCAGTTTACCTGGAAGGGGATTTTCGTACGAGCAGTACTTC
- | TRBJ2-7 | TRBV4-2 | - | CASSQGPGSYGQYF | TGTGCCAGCAGCCAAGGACCCGGCTCCTACGGGCAGTACTTC
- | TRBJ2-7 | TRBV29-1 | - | CSVEWDGEYEQYF | TGCAGCGTTGAATGGGACGGGGAGTACGAGCAGTACTTC
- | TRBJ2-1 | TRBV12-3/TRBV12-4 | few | CASSPTVSYNEQFF | TGTGCCAGCAGTCCTACTGTATCCTACAATGAGCAGTTCTTC
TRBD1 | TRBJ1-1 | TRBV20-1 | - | CSAQTGGVTEAFF | TGCAGTGCACAAACAGGGGGCGTGACTGAAGCTTTCTTT
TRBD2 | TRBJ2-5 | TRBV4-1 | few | CASSQGPGLAEDTGQETQYF | TGCGCCAGCAGCCAAGGACCGGGACTAGCGGAAGATACGGGCCAAGAGACCCAGTACTTC
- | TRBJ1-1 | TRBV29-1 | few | CSAIEHGNTEAFF | TGCAGCGCAATAGAACATGGGAACACTGAAGCTTTCTTT
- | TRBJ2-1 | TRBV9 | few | CASSLLTNAQFF | TGTGCCAGCAGCCTCCTGACAAATGCGCAGTTCTTC
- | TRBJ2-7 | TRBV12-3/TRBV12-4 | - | CASSSRFREQYF | TGTGCCAGCAGTTCCCGATTTCGGGAGCAGTACTTC
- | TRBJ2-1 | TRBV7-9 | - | CASSLAQGTHNEQFF | TGTGCCAGCAGCTTAGCCCAGGGAACCCACAATGAGCAGTTCTTC
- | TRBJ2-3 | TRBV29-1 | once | CSVFGTSKRDTQYF | TGCAGCGTTTTCGGGACATCAAAAAGGGATACGCAGTATTTT
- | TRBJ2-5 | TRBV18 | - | CASSPVLGDGQYF | TGTGCCAGCTCACCAGTTTTAGGAGACGGGCAGTACTTC
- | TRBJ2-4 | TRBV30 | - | CAWSRREGIQYF | TGTGCCTGGAGTCGCAGGGAAGGCATTCAGTACTTC
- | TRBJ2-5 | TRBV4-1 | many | CASSQAEQETQYF | TGCGCCAGCAGCCAAGCGGAACAAGAGACCCAGTACTTC
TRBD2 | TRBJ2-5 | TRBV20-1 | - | CSASPLLAGGQETQYF | TGCAGTGCTAGCCCCCTACTAGCGGGAGGCCAAGAGACCCAGTACTTC
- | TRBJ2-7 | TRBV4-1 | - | CASSQVSGMSYEQYF | TGCGCCAGCAGCCAAGTGTCAGGGATGTCCTACGAGCAGTACTTC
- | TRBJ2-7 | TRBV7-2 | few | CASSLATEYEQYF | TGTGCCAGCAGCTTAGCTACCGAGTACGAGCAGTACTTC
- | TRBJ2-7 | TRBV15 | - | CATSRVGEAYEQYF | TGTGCCACCAGCAGAGTTGGGGAGGCCTACGAGCAGTACTTC